The following is a T cell receptor beta chain sequence with its context. This clonotype was detected only a few times. Its antigen remains undetermined. No clone much larger than this one lies a single base away; base qualities are absent. The sample originates from a study of T cells after yellow fever vaccination (dated by TCRdb to the late 2010s). About the investigation overall: Libraries from fractions with low cell numbers were prepared with the SMART-Seq v4 Ultra Low Input RNA kit. To follow T-cell clones before and after both primary and booster YFV17D yellow fever vaccination, bulk TCR alpha and beta repertoires underwent longitudinal sequencing. The cohort comprised two healthy male donors, one aged 18 to 30 and one aged 30 to 39 years. Bulk PBMC replicates and cell subsets were isolated from blood drawn at multiple timepoints before and after both primary and secondary immunization.

Reads for this sample came from an Illumina NovaSeq 6000. Synthesis of TCR cDNA relied on 5'RACE template switching, a step that introduced a universal primer site along with unique molecular identifiers. Priming of cDNA synthesis was performed from both the TCR alpha and TCR beta constant segments. Library amplification involved two PCR steps, and the second step added sample barcodes and sequencing adapters. Sequencing of libraries was performed on Illumina HiSeq 2500 (2x100 bp) or NovaSeq (2x150 bp). The original pipeline was this. Reads were demultiplexed and collapsed into UMI consensus sequences with MIGEC, and V(D)J alignment was performed with MiXCR. Vaccine-responding clonotypes were identified with edgeR using replicate PBMC samples, with FDR below 0.01 and a log2 fold change above 5 up to day 15 being required. Each bulk clonotype was labeled CD4 or CD8 based on which sequenced repertoire, CD4 or CD8, contained the clonotype at higher abundance. TCRdb reanalyzed the raw reads on its own, using fastp at Q25 for trimming and MiXCR for clone calling, and kept in-frame beta chains. Entries that share a CDR3 protein sequence are merged under the most common genes and DNA. These V and J calls originate from TCRdb's pipeline instead of the authors' own analysis. The sample table records about 340,000 distinct CDR3 sequences; 12% of these occur just once. 2.5% to 3.5% of the sample goes to the ten largest clones.

Per the publication, the treatment or condition label means: live attenuated yellow fever vaccine strain. PBMCs were isolated from peripheral blood using a standard Ficoll-Paque protocol. CD4 and CD8 T-cell fractions were isolated with Dynabeads CD4 and CD8 positive selection kits. RNA was extracted with TriZol from bulk PBMCs, CD4 and CD8 fractions, and dextramer-positive and dextramer-negative fractions. The germline V gene yields SGHTA for CDR1 and FQGNSA for CDR2. V is clipped by 2 bases and J by 7 bases, and the sequence between their germline boundaries is 5 bases long. Taken from cysteine to phenylalanine, the CDR3 has 11 residues. The only DNA kept is the CDR3, 33 bases in frame from the first base. The full study reports these points: Because the study included only two donors, the extent to which the findings can be generalized is limited. A small share of clonotypes occurred in both CD4 and CD8 compartments, likely arising from convergent recombination. Compared with the primary T-cell response, the secondary T-cell response was weaker but faster, peaking on day 5 rather than day 15. Most clones expanded after primary vaccination were re-detected after the booster (almost 97% of CD4 and 88% of CD8), suggesting broad memory maintenance. Computational filtering was required because FACS-sorted repertoires could contain abundant contaminating clonotypes from the bulk population.

The chain was built from TRBV7-2 and TRBJ1-1; there is no confident call for the D gene. The receptor comes from a man between 18 and 29 years old who received the YFV17D yellow fever vaccine. Material: CD4+ T cells sorted from PBMCs, obtained 15 days after the yellow fever booster vaccination. The CDR3 sequence is CASSLQSEAFF. The nucleotide sequence is given as TGTGCCAGCAGCTTACAGAGTGAAGCTTTCTTT. Extended through the reference TRBV7-2 and TRBJ1-1 proteins, this CDR3 yields the full variable domain: GAGVSQSPSNKVTEKGKDVELRCDPISGHTALYWYRQSLGQGLEFLIYFQGNSAPDKSGLPSDRFSAERTGGSVSTLTIQRTQQEDSAVYLCASSLQSEAFFGQGTRLTVV.